This is a list of T cell receptor beta chains from one sample in a study of breast tumors, draining lymph nodes, adjacent tissues. One entry per CDR3 protein, called by TCRdb with MiXCR from the multiplex PCR reads. The table records some 200,000 distinct CDR3 sequences, over 25% of them present only once. Sequencing was carried out using axillary lymph node tissue. These receptor sequences come from a female donor with breast cancer. Some clones in this sample may be carry-over from other donors' samples. CDR3s include the opening cysteine and the closing phenylalanine or tryptophan. Clone size is shown for a subset of rows, as once, few, many or a class of expanded clone.

>.|TRBV20-1|TRBJ1-4
CSAGVSGTEDEKLFF
>many|TRBV7-9|TRBJ2-1
CASSLPSGALEQFF
>many|TRBV28|TRBJ2-7
CASSGTGGYEQYF
>.|TRBV29-1|TRBJ1-1
CSGVWDTEAFF
>many|TRBV6-6|TRBJ2-3
CASYYSGADTQYF
>.|TRBV28|TRBJ2-1
CASSLSSFGTSGDEQFF
>.|TRBV5-1|TRBJ2-2
CASSLLAGAVNGELFF
>few|TRBV5-5|TRBJ2-2
CASSSDYSGADTGELFF
>.|TRBV18|TRBJ2-1
CANSSAGTGYNEQFF
>many|TRBV18|TRBJ2-5
CASSQGQGKETQYF
>many|TRBV7-2|TRBJ2-4
CASSLGQRNIQYF
>.|TRBV30|TRBJ1-5
CAWSVEGNNQPQHF
>.|TRBV2|TRBJ2-7
CASSYGGGGEQYF
>many|TRBV9|TRBJ2-7
CASSPTGGDSYEQYF
>many|TRBV6-6|TRBJ2-1
CASSYSGAGEGYNEQFF
>many|TRBV20-1|TRBJ1-2
CSAPDRYYGYTF
>.|TRBV30|TRBJ2-3
CAWSRSGGWTDTQYF
>.|TRBV7-9|TRBJ1-6
CASSRDRGSRNSPLHF
>many|TRBV27|TRBJ1-2
CASSRRGAGHAYGYTF
>.|TRBV10-3|TRBJ2-3
CATLTSGGTDTQYF
>many|TRBV20-1|TRBJ2-3
CSARLPNTDTQYF
>.|TRBV7-8|TRBJ2-7
CASSSDTAYEQYF
>many|TRBV11-2|TRBJ2-3
CASSLAPSYPQITQYF
>many|TRBV30|TRBJ1-2
CAWSVRQGDGYTF
>many|TRBV4-1|TRBJ2-1
CASSQGLAGGLYEQFF
>many|TRBV7-9|TRBJ2-1
CASSLDYEQFF
>.|TRBV12-3/TRBV12-4|TRBJ2-7
CASSNSYYEQYF
>many|TRBV20-1|TRBJ1-4
CSASRDLNEKLFF
>.|TRBV30|TRBJ2-5
CAWSREAQYF
>many|TRBV7-9|TRBJ2-3
CASSPGESVDTQYF
>.|TRBV6-6|TRBJ1-6
CASSRSQGGNSPLHF
>.|TRBV2|TRBJ1-5
CASSDRVISNQPQHF
>many|TRBV11-2|TRBJ2-1
CASSRTSGVNEQFF
>many|TRBV5-1|TRBJ2-2
CASRHGTSNTGELFF
>many|TRBV20-1|TRBJ2-1
CSVTPSGTGEEQFF
>many|TRBV10-2|TRBJ1-4
CATGRRGEKLFF
>many|TRBV14|TRBJ2-7
CASSHTGLGYEQYF
>many|TRBV6-1|TRBJ2-7
CASSSGPSGVYEQYF
>.|TRBV7-9|TRBJ2-1
CASSSPPGTSGINEQFF